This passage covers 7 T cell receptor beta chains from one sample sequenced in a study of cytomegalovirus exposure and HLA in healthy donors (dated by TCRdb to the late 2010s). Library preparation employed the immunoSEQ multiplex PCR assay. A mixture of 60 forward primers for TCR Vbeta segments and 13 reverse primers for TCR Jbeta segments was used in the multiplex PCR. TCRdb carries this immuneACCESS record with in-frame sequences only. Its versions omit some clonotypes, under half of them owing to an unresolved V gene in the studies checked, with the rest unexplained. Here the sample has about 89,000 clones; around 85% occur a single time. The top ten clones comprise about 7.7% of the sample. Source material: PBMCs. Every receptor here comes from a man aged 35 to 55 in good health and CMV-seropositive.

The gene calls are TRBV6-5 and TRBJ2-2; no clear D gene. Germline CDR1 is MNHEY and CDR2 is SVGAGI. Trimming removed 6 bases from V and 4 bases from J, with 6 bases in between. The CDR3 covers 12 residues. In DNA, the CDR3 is TGTGCCAGCAGCTCTACCACCGGGGAGCTGTTTTTT. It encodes CASSSTTGELFF.

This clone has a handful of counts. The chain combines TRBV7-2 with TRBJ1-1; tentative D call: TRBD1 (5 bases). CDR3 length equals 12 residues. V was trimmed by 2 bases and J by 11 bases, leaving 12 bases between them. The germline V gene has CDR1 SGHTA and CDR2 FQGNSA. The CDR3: CASSLSAGNAFF. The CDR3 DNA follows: TGTGCCAGCAGCTTATCGGCAGGGAACGCTTTCTTT.

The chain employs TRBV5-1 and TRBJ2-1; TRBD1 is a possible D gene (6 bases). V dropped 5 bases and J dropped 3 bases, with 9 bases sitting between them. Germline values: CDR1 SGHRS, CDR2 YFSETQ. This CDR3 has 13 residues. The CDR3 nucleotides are TGCGCCAGCAGACAGGACAGCTACAATGAGCAGTTCTTC. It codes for CASRQDSYNEQFF.

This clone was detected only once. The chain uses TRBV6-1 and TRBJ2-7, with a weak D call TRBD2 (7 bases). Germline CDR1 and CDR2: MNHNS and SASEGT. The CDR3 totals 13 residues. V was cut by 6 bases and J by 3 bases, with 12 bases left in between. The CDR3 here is CASRRGGDYEQYF. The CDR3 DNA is TGTGCCAGCAGGAGGGGGGGGGACTACGAGCAGTACTTC.

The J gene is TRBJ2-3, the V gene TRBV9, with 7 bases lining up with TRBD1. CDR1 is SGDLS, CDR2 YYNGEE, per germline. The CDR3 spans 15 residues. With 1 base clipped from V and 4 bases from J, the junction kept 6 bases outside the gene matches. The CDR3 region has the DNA TGTGCCAGCAGCGTATCCACAGGGGTAGCAGATACGCAGTATTTT. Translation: CASSVSTGVADTQYF.

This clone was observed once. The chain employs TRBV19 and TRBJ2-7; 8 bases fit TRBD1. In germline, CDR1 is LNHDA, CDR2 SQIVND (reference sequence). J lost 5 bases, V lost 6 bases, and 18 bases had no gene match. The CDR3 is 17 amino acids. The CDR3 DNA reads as TGTGCCAGTAGCCCAGCAGGGGGCGCCCGGCCCTACGACGAGCAGTACTTC. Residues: CASSPAGGARPYDEQYF.

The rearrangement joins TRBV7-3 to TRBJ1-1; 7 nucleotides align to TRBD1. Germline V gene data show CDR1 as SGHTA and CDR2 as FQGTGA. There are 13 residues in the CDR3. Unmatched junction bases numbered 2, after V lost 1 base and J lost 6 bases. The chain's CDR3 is CASSLIRGSEAFF. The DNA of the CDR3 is TGTGCCAGCAGCTTAATCAGGGGGTCTGAAGCTTTCTTT.